This TCR beta chain stems from a study of T cell responses to AZD1222 COVID-19 vaccine. Regarding the study as a whole: Most donors were white British, females outnumbered males, and clonal diversity was possibly underestimated. Within unmutated variant regions lay the reported targets of nearly half of spike-specific TCRs. Increases in Spike-specific TCR breadth and depth were seen after two AZD1222 doses.

Of note for this clone: The antigen remains undetermined.

Clones were sequenced by immunoSEQ multiplex PCR, and TCRdb holds only the in-frame ones, with some missing. The sample records over 50,000 clones, roughly four fifths being singletons. Germline V lookup: CDR1 SGHKS, CDR2 YYEKEE (reference sequence). Trimming stripped 3 bases from V and 6 bases from J, with 11 bases between. The CDR3 sequence is 13 residues long. This TCR was sampled from an adult who received the AZD1222 COVID-19 vaccine. The sequencing used peripheral blood, collected 28 days after the second AZD1222 dose. This chain uses TRBV5-5 with TRBJ2-3, with D uncertain. In DNA, the CDR3 is TGTGCCAGCAGCTCCCGTCGGTTGGATACGCAGTATTTT. This sequence encodes CASSSRRLDTQYF.